The 4 T cell receptor beta chains listed next were all sequenced from one sample in a study of radiation and T cells in renal cell carcinoma. The assay was immunoSEQ multiplex PCR, and TCRdb's table has in-frame clones only and misses some. The profile shows 50,000 to 70,000 clones, around 80% of them singletons. Time point indicated: blood 4 weeks post-SBRT, at nephrectomy. Specified treatment: 15 Gy SBRT to primary tumor, nephrectomy 4 weeks later. The sequences come from blood, collected from a patient whose treatment included radiotherapy and nephrectomy. These receptors originate from a man aged 60 to 75 with renal cell carcinoma.

The rearrangement uses TRBV19 and TRBJ2-5; D is ambiguous. V was trimmed by 6 bases and J by 1 base, leaving 15 bases between them. The CDR3 has 15 amino acids. Looked up from germline, CDR1 is LNHDA and CDR2 is SQIVND (reference sequence). DNA for the CDR3: TGTGCCAGTAGCGGAAGGTCGGGCAGCCAAGAGACCCAGTACTTC. Amino acid sequence: CASSGRSGSQETQYF.

The genes are TRBV19 and TRBJ1-3; D possibly corresponds to TRBD1 (6 bases). The V gene lost 5 bases and the J gene lost 3 bases, with 14 bases spanning the gap. Germline loops: CDR1 LNHDA, CDR2 SQIVND (reference sequence). CDR3 length equals 15 residues. The CDR3 coding sequence is TGTGCCAGTAGTGCTCTCACAGGGTTTGGAAACACCATATATTTT. This gives the protein CASSALTGFGNTIYF.

V and J are TRBV19 and TRBJ2-5; no clear D. The closer fit of TRBJ2-7 to the DNA end suggests the J call may be wrong. Germline lookup yields CDR1 LNHDA and CDR2 SQIVND (reference sequence). The CDR3 sequence is 13 residues long. The CDR3 DNA reads TGTGCCAGTAGTATATTATGGGGCTACGAGCAGTACTTC. The encoded protein is CASSILWGYEQYF.

This clone was seen at least ten times. DNA of the CDR3: TGTGCCAGCAGCCAAGGGGCCAGGGTAAATGAAAAACTGTTTTTT. It is translated as CASSQGARVNEKLFF. The chain employs TRBV4-2 and TRBJ1-4, with D possibly matching TRBD1 (5 bases). The CDR3 extends over 15 amino acids. Trimming shortened V by 1 base and J by 5 bases, and 11 bases separated the two germline ends. The germline V gene has CDR1 LGHNA and CDR2 YNFKEQ.